Shown below are 26 T cell receptor beta chains from a single sample sequenced in a study of T cell clonality in common variable immunodeficiency. Here immunoSEQ multiplex PCR was the method, and the copy in TCRdb shows in-frame clones only, minus some. The profile covers around 34,000 clones, none occurring a single time. Sequenced input: peripheral blood mononuclear cells. The source of these receptors is a person between 18 and 69 years old in good health.

In its sample, this clone was seen many times. The read ends 3 residues early relative to the CDR3; the germline J gene fills the gap. The chain couples TRBV19 to TRBJ1-2; TRBD1 might be the D (6 bases). This CDR3 is 15 amino acids long. The V end lost 6 bases, the J end lost 5 bases, and 19 bases lay between the germline ends. Germline-derived CDR1 and CDR2 are LNHDA and SQIVND (reference sequence). The sequenced part of the CDR3 DNA is TGTGCCAGTAGCCCCTACGGGGGGGCTTATTATGGC. Protein sequence: CASSPYGGAYYG. The full CDR3 reads CASSPYGGAYYGYTF.

There are many counts of this clone. With the read ending 3 residues before the CDR3 end, the germline J gene is used to fill in that end. The gene calls are TRBV7-8 and TRBJ1-5, with a tentative D call TRBD1 (6 bases). Germline V gene sequence: CDR1 SGHVS, CDR2 FQNEAQ. Trimming left V 3 bases short and J 8 bases short, with 23 bases between. This CDR3 spans 17 amino acids. The CDR3 DNA, read in part, is TGTGCCAGCAGCTTTTCACACGGGACAACCTCAAGGGAGCCC. Translated, it gives CASSFSHGTTSREP. The full CDR3 is CASSFSHGTTSREPQHF.

At least ten counts were recorded for this clone. This CDR3 is CASSSAQGGGQPQHF. The CDR3 bases that were read are TGTGCCAGCAGTTCCGCCCAGGGAGGGGGTCAGCCC. The chain has TRBV28 and TRBJ1-5; tentative D call: TRBD1 (6 bases). The read finishes 3 residues shy of the CDR3 end, and the germline J gene is used to complete it. With 4 bases removed from V and 6 bases from J, the gap between germline ends came to 16 bases. Germline loops: CDR1 MDHEN, CDR2 SYDVKM. This CDR3 is 15 amino acids long.

At least ten counts were recorded for this clone. Sequencing ends 3 residues short of the CDR3 end; the germline J gene provides the rest. The V gene is TRBV7-6, the J gene TRBJ1-6; 8 bases match TRBD1. From germline, CDR1 is SGHVS and CDR2 FNYEAQ. V lost 5 bases and J lost 6; bases outside the gene matches: 6. The CDR3 runs 15 residues. CDR3 DNA, as far as it was read: TGTGCCAGCAGCCCTAGGACAGGGCCTAATTCACCC. This sequence encodes CASSPRTGPNSP. The full CDR3 protein reads CASSPRTGPNSPLHF.

This clone was counted at least ten times. The read ends 3 residues shy of where the CDR3 ends; the end is completed using the germline J gene. The J gene is TRBJ2-4, the V gene TRBV5-8, with 9 positions matching TRBD1. Germline trimming cut 2 bases from V and 7 bases from J; bases unmatched to any gene: 7. Germline CDR1 SGHTS, CDR2 YDEGEE. The CDR3 has 15 residues. Incomplete CDR3 DNA: TGTGCCAGCAGCTTAGGGGACAGGGTACGCAACATT. Its translation: CASSLGDRVRNI. The whole CDR3 region reads CASSLGDRVRNIQYF.

This clone was detected many times. The sequence runs out 3 residues before the end of the CDR3; the remainder is reconstructed from the germline J gene. V gene TRBV6-2 or TRBV6-3 combines with J gene TRBJ1-5; possibly TRBD1 for D (6 bases). Germline CDR1 and CDR2: MNHEY and SVGEGT. V was cut by 0 bases and J by 4 bases, with 16 bases left in between. This CDR3 contains 17 residues. Here the CDR3 reads CASSYSYRAEGNQPQHF. The sequenced part of the CDR3 DNA is TGTGCCAGCAGTTACTCTTACAGGGCGGAGGGGAATCAGCCC.

This clone came up many times. The read stops 3 residues short of the end of the CDR3; the missing end is completed from the germline J gene. The V and J genes are TRBV2 and TRBJ2-7, with D unclear. The ends were cut back, 3 bases at V and 1 base at J, with 7 bases in the middle. The CDR3 covers 13 residues. CDR1 and CDR2 from the germline V gene are SNHLY and FYNNEI. The DNA read from the CDR3 is TGTGCCAGCAGTGAGGTCGCGTCCTACGAG. Translated: CASSEVASYE. The entire CDR3 protein is CASSEVASYEQYF.

There are many counts of this clone. The read terminates 3 residues before the CDR3 end, so the remaining end is supplied by the germline J gene. This chain connects TRBV28 to TRBJ2-5; 8 bases are shared with TRBD2. V was pared by 6 bases and J by 5 bases, with 11 bases of the junction left unmatched. Germline V gene sequence: CDR1 MDHEN, CDR2 SYDVKM. The CDR3 runs 15 residues. CDR3 in amino acids: CASRGAAGAGETQYF. The sequenced part of the CDR3 DNA is TGTGCCAGCAGGGGGGCAGCGGGAGCGGGGGAGACC. Full variable domain (outside the CDR3, taken from reference TRBV28 and TRBJ2-5): DVKVTQSSRYLVKRTGEKVFLECVQDMDHENMFWYRQDPGLGLRLIYFSYDVKMKEKGDIPEGYSVSREKKERFSLILESASTNQTSMYLCASRGAAGAGETQYFGPGTRLLVL.

This clone was seen ten or more times. CDR3 residues: CATTANTEAFF. The covered CDR3 bases are TGTGCAACCACAGCGAACACTGAA. The V and J genes are TRBV19 and TRBJ1-1; D is undetermined. The read stops 3 residues short of the end of the CDR3; the missing end is completed from the germline J gene. Per the germline V gene, CDR1 is LNHDA and CDR2 is SQIVND (reference sequence). The length of the CDR3 is 11 residues.

This clone was recorded many times. The missing CDR3 end, 3 residues past where the read stops, is filled in from the germline J gene. The chain has TRBV12-3 or TRBV12-4 and TRBJ1-1; D perhaps matches TRBD1 (5 bases). This CDR3 region has 14 residues. The V end was cut by 5 bases, the J end by 4 bases, with 14 bases between. The CDR3 region is CASSPIEGSTEAFF. The part of the CDR3 DNA that was read is TGTGCCAGCAGTCCCATCGAGGGGAGCACTGAA.

This clone was seen many times. The CDR3 is cut off 3 residues early in the read; its end comes from the germline J gene. The J gene is TRBJ1-5, the V gene TRBV19, with TRBD1 as a possible D gene (5 bases). Germline V gene sequence: CDR1 LNHDA, CDR2 SQIVND (reference sequence). CDR3 length equals 14 residues. The germline V and J ends were trimmed by 6 bases and 5 bases, with 14 bases remaining between them. CDR3 sequence reads: CASRIQENHQPQHF. CDR3 DNA (partial): TGTGCCAGTAGGATACAGGAAAATCATCAGCCC.

This clone was recorded a few times. The read halts 3 residues ahead of the CDR3 end, with the missing end drawn from the germline J gene. The rearrangement joins TRBV19 to TRBJ2-3; TRBD2 matches 10 bases. The V segment lost 9 bases and the J segment 5 bases; nucleotides outside the gene matches: 17. CDR1 is LNHDA, CDR2 SQIVND, per germline (reference sequence). The CDR3 is 17 amino acids. The CDR3 is CASSKRGGSGVGDTQYF. The part of the CDR3 DNA that was read is TGTGCCAGCTCCAAGCGGGGGGGTAGCGGGGTGGGAGATACG.

Ten or more counts support this clone. The read comes to an end 3 residues before the CDR3 does, leaving the germline J gene to fill in the end. This chain connects TRBV20-1 to TRBJ1-3; 7 positions match TRBD1. V lost 5 bases, J lost 0 bases, and 4 bases stayed unmatched. Germline CDR1 reads DFQATT; CDR2 reads SNEGSKA (reference sequence). This CDR3 contains 14 residues. The CDR3 loop reads CSAGGTVSGNTIYF. CDR3 DNA, as far as it was read: TGCAGTGCTGGCGGGACAGTCTCTGGAAACACC.

The table lists this clone with many counts. The CDR3 is CAISESRVRSYEQYF. CDR3 DNA, as far as it was read: TGTGCCATCAGTGAGTCGAGGGTTAGGTCCTACGAG. The V and J genes are TRBV10-3 and TRBJ2-7; D is perhaps TRBD2 (5 bases). The observed sequence ends 3 residues before the CDR3 terminus, with the missing tail filled in from the germline J gene. The CDR3 has 15 residues. V lost 0 bases and J 1 base, leaving 10 bases between the germline ends. Germline CDR1 is ENHRY and CDR2 is SYGVKD.

In its sample, this clone was seen many times. From the germline J gene comes the end of the CDR3, since the read stops 3 residues before it. The chain links TRBV3-1 (or the pseudogene TRBV3-2) to TRBJ2-3; D possibly corresponds to TRBD1 (6 bases). CDR3 length: 14 amino acids. V was cut by 4 bases and J by 1 base, with 9 bases left in between. Looked up from germline, CDR1 is LGHDT and CDR2 is YNNKEL (reference sequence). The CDR3 loop reads CASSPRQGTDTQYF. The CDR3 bases that were read are TGTGCCAGCAGCCCGCGACAGGGCACAGATACG.

There are many counts of this clone. The CDR3 goes on 3 residues after the read ends, and that part is filled in from the germline J gene. The chain links TRBV19 to TRBJ1-4, with TRBD1 identical over 7 bases. This CDR3 region has 16 residues. V shed 3 bases, J shed 7 bases, and the junction held 11 bases outside the gene matches. Germline V gene data show CDR1 as LNHDA and CDR2 as SQIVND (reference sequence). CDR3 amino acids: CASSIRPGQPSEKLFF. CDR3 DNA, as far as it was read: TGTGCCAGTAGTATCAGACCGGGACAGCCTAGTGAAAAA.

The sample holds many counts of this clone. Read data end 3 residues before the CDR3 end; the end is taken from the germline J gene. The chain employs TRBV9 and TRBJ2-5; D unclear. This CDR3 has 13 amino acids. Looked up from germline, CDR1 is SGDLS and CDR2 is YYNGEE. Deletions cut 2 bases from V and 0 bases from J, with 5 bases between. CDR3 sequence reads: CASSVQYQETQYF. The DNA read from the CDR3 is TGTGCCAGCAGCGTCCAGTACCAAGAGACC.

This clone has a count of ten or more. Read coverage stops 3 residues before the CDR3 terminus; the germline J gene supplies the remainder. The rearrangement joins TRBV6-1 to TRBJ1-2; 8 bases match TRBD1. The CDR3 consists of 16 residues. The trim removed 4 bases at V and 5 bases at J, leaving 12 bases unmatched. Germline V lookup: CDR1 MNHNS, CDR2 SASEGT. The part of the CDR3 DNA that was read is TGTGCCAGCAGTGGCCGGGGGACAGGCAGGGGGTATGGC. Translation gives CASSGRGTGRGYG. The whole CDR3 sequence reads CASSGRGTGRGYGYTF.

This clone was detected ten times or more. Coverage ceases 3 residues before the CDR3 finishes, and the germline J gene fills in the end. The V call is TRBV7-2, the J call TRBJ1-5, with D unclear. CDR1 is SGHTA, CDR2 FQGNSA, per germline. This CDR3 is 13 amino acids long. V was trimmed by 5 bases and J by 8 bases, leaving 13 bases between them. CDR3 amino acids: CASSGIRTEPQHF. The sequenced part of the CDR3 DNA is TGTGCCAGCAGCGGAATTCGGACTGAGCCC.

This clone has at least ten counts. The CDR3 end lies 3 residues beyond the end of the read and is filled in from the germline J gene. The V gene is TRBV20-1, the J gene TRBJ2-1; perhaps TRBD2 as D (5 bases). The CDR3 runs to 15 residues. The V and J ends lost 3 bases and 6 bases respectively, with 18 bases between them. Germline-derived CDR1 and CDR2 are DFQATT and SNEGSKA (reference sequence). The CDR3 here is CSASSGLALVNEQFF. CDR3 DNA, as far as it was read: TGCAGTGCTAGTTCTGGGCTAGCTCTGGTCAATGAG.

This clone was detected ten times or more. Read sequence stops 3 residues before the CDR3 end, and the germline J gene provides the missing end. This chain links TRBV5-5 with TRBJ1-1, with 10 bases that match TRBD1. CDR3 length: 13 residues. The germline gives CDR1 SGHKS, CDR2 YYEKEE (reference sequence). Here the CDR3 reads CASSLTGQGRAFF. The CDR3 DNA, read in part, is TGTGCCAGCAGCTTAACGGGACAGGGGAGG. Using reference TRBV5-5 and TRBJ1-1 for the parts outside the CDR3, the full variable domain is DAGVTQSPTHLIKTRGQQVTLRCSPISGHKSVSWYQQVLGQGPQFIFQYYEKEERGRGNFPDRFSARQFPNYSSELNVNALLLGDSALYLCASSLTGQGRAFFGQGTRLTVV.

This clone was picked up many times. The DNA ends 3 residues before the CDR3 does, and the rest of the CDR3 is filled in from the germline J gene. V gene TRBV19 combines with J gene TRBJ2-2; 7 bases match TRBD1. The ends lost 2 bases at V and 6 bases at J; junction bases unmatched: 12. Germline V gene lookup returns CDR1 LNHDA and CDR2 SQIVND (reference sequence). The length of the CDR3 is 17 residues. The CDR3 is CASSILNPDRVPGELFF. The part of the CDR3 DNA that was read is TGTGCCAGTAGTATACTGAACCCCGACAGGGTTCCCGGGGAG.

This clone was recorded many times. The junction departs from the called germline gene at one end, perhaps through a read error. The CDR3 goes on 3 residues after the read ends, and that part is filled in from the germline J gene. This chain joins TRBV7-2 and TRBJ2-7; 9 bases are a match to TRBD1. Germline CDR1 is SGHTA and CDR2 is FQGNSA. The length of the CDR3 is 15 residues. The sequenced part of the CDR3 DNA is TGTGCCGGCAGCTCTCCAGGACAGGGGTGGTACGAG. Residues: CAGSSPGQGWYE. The whole CDR3 sequence reads CAGSSPGQGWYEQYF. The full variable domain, completed using reference TRBV7-2 and TRBJ2-7, is GAGVSQSPSNKVTEKGKDVELRCDPISGHTALYWYRQSLGQGLEFLIYFQGNSAPDKSGLPSDRFSAERTGGSVSTLTIQRTQQEDSAVYLCAGSSPGQGWYEQYFGPGTRLTVT.

At least ten counts were recorded for this clone. The read comes to an end 3 residues before the CDR3 does, leaving the germline J gene to fill in the end. The chain combines TRBV2 with TRBJ1-1, with D possibly TRBD1 on 5 matching bases. V lost 6 bases to trimming and J lost 1 base, with 9 bases between them. This CDR3 has 13 amino acids. Germline V gene sequence: CDR1 SNHLY, CDR2 FYNNEI. Here the CDR3 reads CASRSRENTEAFF. Partial CDR3 DNA: TGTGCCAGCAGGAGCAGGGAGAACACTGAA.

At least ten counts were recorded for this clone. The same CDR3 arises from other DNA sequences in this sample as well. CDR3 sequence: CSARESGLVYSYEQYF. Incomplete CDR3 DNA: TGCAGTGCTAGAGAGAGCGGACTAGTTTACTCCTACGAG. The chain links TRBV20-1 to TRBJ2-7; 7 positions match TRBD2. The sequence runs out 3 residues before the end of the CDR3; the remainder is reconstructed from the germline J gene. With 0 bases clipped from V and 0 bases from J, the junction kept 8 bases outside the gene matches. The germline CDR1 and CDR2 sequences are DFQATT and SNEGSKA (reference sequence). The CDR3 sequence is 16 residues long.

This clone occurred many times. The read terminates 3 residues ahead of where the CDR3 ends, so the germline J gene completes it. The V call is TRBV5-4, the J call TRBJ2-7; D possibly corresponds to TRBD1 (6 bases). V lost 4 bases and J lost 4, with 15 bases in between. Germline loops: CDR1 SGHNT, CDR2 YYREEE (reference sequence). CDR3 length: 14 residues. The CDR3 bases that were read are TGTGCCAGCAGCGCCGGGACACAGGGATACGAG. Translation gives CASSAGTQGYE. The whole CDR3 protein reads CASSAGTQGYEQYF.